Listed here are 23 T cell receptor beta chains from one sample, sequenced in a study of blood T cells in healthy people across ages. A second PCR, run for roughly 7 to 12 cycles, used a sample-barcoded 5' primer plus a J-beta primer mix. TCRdb passed the 5' RACE reads through MiXCR, listing each CDR3 protein once. The sample lists around 850,000 distinct CDR3 sequences, about 34% occurring once. Sequenced sample: blood. These receptors all stem from a man aged 18-30 years in good health.

This clonotype is a singleton in its sample. The chain combines TRBV30 with TRBJ1-1, with no clear D. Trimming shortened V by 4 bases and J by 4 bases, and 7 bases separated the two germline ends. This CDR3 comprises 11 residues. Germline lookup yields CDR1 GTSNPN and CDR2 SVGIG (reference sequence). CDR3 in amino acids: CAWMPGTEAFF. CDR3 bases: TGTGCCTGGATGCCCGGCACTGAAGCTTTCTTT.

This chain connects TRBV20-1 to TRBJ1-1, with TRBD1 as a possible D gene (6 bases). The CDR3 totals 15 residues. Looked up from germline, CDR1 is DFQATT and CDR2 is SNEGSKA (reference sequence). The V end was cut by 4 bases, the J end by 0 bases, with 15 bases between. The CDR3 DNA is TGCAGTGCTACCAACCTCGAGGGGGTGAACACTGAAGCTTTCTTT. Amino acids: CSATNLEGVNTEAFF.

In this sample, this clonotype turned up once. The junction departs from germline at one end; a sequencing error may be responsible. The gene calls are TRBV6-1 and TRBJ1-5, with a possible D match to TRBD1 (5 bases). This CDR3 is built from 14 residues. CDR1 is MNHNS, CDR2 SASEGT, per germline. The CDR3, as DNA: TGTGCCAGCACTGAAGGGGCTAGCAATCAGCCCCAGCATTTT. Its translation: CASTEGASNQPQHF.

V and J are TRBV20-1 and TRBJ1-2; D gene uncertain. CDR1 and CDR2 from the germline V gene are DFQATT and SNEGSKA (reference sequence). The CDR3 is 10 amino acids. Between the trimmed V and J ends, which lost 5 bases and 8 bases, there was a span of 9 bases. The CDR3 bases are TGCAGTGCTGGCGCAGGCGGCTACACCTTC. Translating gives CSAGAGGYTF.

Comments on this clonotype: The junction shows a germline mismatch at one end, possibly a read error. The V gene is TRBV7-7, the J gene TRBJ2-4; tentative D call: TRBD1 (5 bases). The J call is in doubt because the DNA end fits TRBJ2-5 better. The CDR3 runs 15 residues. The germline CDR1 and CDR2 sequences are SSHAT and FNYEAQ (reference sequence). The CDR3 here is CASSAAKGRWETQYF. The CDR3 nucleotides read TGTGCTAGCAGCGCCGCCAAGGGGCGATGGGAGACCCAGTACTTC.

V is TRBV9 and J is TRBJ2-3; 9 bases map to TRBD2. This CDR3 comprises 16 residues. Germline CDR1 and CDR2: SGDLS and YYNGEE. V shed 4 bases, J shed 3 bases, and the junction held 9 bases outside the gene matches. DNA of the CDR3: TGTGCCAGCAGCCTCCGGGCAGCGGGGGGAACAGATACGCAGTATTTT. It codes for CASSLRAAGGTDTQYF. Together with reference TRBV9 and TRBJ2-3, the CDR3 gives the full variable domain: DSGVTQTPKHLITATGQRVTLRCSPRSGDLSVYWYQQSLDQGLQFLIQYYNGEERAKGNILERFSAQQFPDLHSELNLSSLELGDSALYFCASSLRAAGGTDTQYFGPGTRLTVL.

Here the CDR3 DNA reads TGTGCCAGCAGCCAGGGGGGTCGTTTCGTCTATGGCTACACCTTC. Its translation is CASSQGGRFVYGYTF. The V call is TRBV4-2, the J call TRBJ1-2; a possible D gene is TRBD1 (5 bases). V lost 3 bases, J lost 4 bases, and 15 bases lay in between. CDR3 length: 15 amino acids. Germline CDR1 LGHNA, CDR2 YNFKEQ.

V is TRBV5-1 and J is TRBJ2-7, with 9 bases matching TRBD1. V shed 4 bases and J 2 bases; nucleotides not matched to a gene: 7. Germline V gives CDR1 SGHRS, CDR2 YFSETQ. The CDR3 sequence is 15 residues long. CDR3 DNA sequence: TGCGCCAGCAGCCCCCGTGGACAGGGGACCTACGAGCAGTACTTC. It yields the protein CASSPRGQGTYEQYF.

This clonotype was recorded a few times. The gene calls are TRBV25-1 and TRBJ2-7; TRBD1 or TRBD2 may be the D gene (5 bases each). CDR3 length equals 17 residues. V lost 6 bases, J lost 7 bases, and 28 bases lay in between. Germline CDR1 reads MGHDK; CDR2 reads SYGVNS. CDR3 in DNA: TGTGCCAGCAGACCTGGGACCGGGCGTAGCTCCTACAATGAGCAGTACTTC. It is translated as CASRPGTGRSSYNEQYF.

The CDR3 bases are TGCAGCGTTGTTGGAGCGGGTGCGGGTGGTGAGCAGTTCTTC. This encodes CSVVGAGAGGEQFF. The chain joins TRBV29-1 to TRBJ2-1, with D tentatively TRBD2 (6 bases). This CDR3 is 14 amino acids long. The germline V gene has CDR1 SQVTM and CDR2 ANQGSEA. V was shortened by 4 bases and J by 9 bases, with 19 bases between the two germline ends.

The CDR3 DNA reads TGTGCCAGCAGTGAGGCCGGGGGGAGGTATGGCTACACCTTC. The encoded protein is CASSEAGGRYGYTF. The chain uses TRBV6-1 and TRBJ1-2, with a weak D call TRBD1 (5 bases). Germline CDR1 reads MNHNS; CDR2 reads SASEGT. V was shortened by 3 bases and J by 5 bases, with 13 bases between the two germline ends. This CDR3 region has 14 residues.

This clonotype has more than one count but fewer than ten. The chain uses TRBV4-3 and TRBJ2-1; the D gene is possibly TRBD2 (6 bases). CDR3 length equals 15 residues. The V end was cut by 0 bases, the J end by 6 bases, with 12 bases between. Per the germline V gene, CDR1 is LGHNA and CDR2 is YSLEER. Here the CDR3 DNA reads TGCGCCAGCAGCCAAGAGACTAGTCGACGCAATGAGCAGTTCTTC. This gives the protein CASSQETSRRNEQFF.

Ten or more counts support this clonotype. The genes are TRBV29-1 and TRBJ2-3; no definite D call. From germline, CDR1 is SQVTM and CDR2 ANQGSEA. This CDR3 region has 12 residues. The V end was cut by 7 bases, the J end by 4 bases, with 12 bases between. This CDR3 is CSAGVGADTQYF. As DNA, the CDR3 is TGCAGCGCTGGGGTTGGGGCAGATACGCAGTATTTT.

CDR3 DNA sequence: TGCGCCAGCAGCCCCAATCAGGGGGAGCAGTACTTC. The encoded protein is CASSPNQGEQYF. This sequence joins TRBV5-1 and TRBJ2-7; maybe TRBD1 (6 bases). Germline V CDR1 and CDR2: SGHRS, YFSETQ. The CDR3 spans 12 residues. Trimming took 4 bases from V and 7 from J, leaving 12 bases between them.

This rearrangement joins TRBV5-1 to TRBJ1-2, with D unresolved. Germline CDR1 reads SGHRS; CDR2 reads YFSETQ. The CDR3 loop spans 14 amino acids. The germline V and J ends were trimmed by 0 bases and 6 bases, with 12 bases remaining between them. Written as DNA, the CDR3 is TGCGCCAGCAGCTTGGAGTGGGCAGCAGATGGCTACACCTTC. Protein sequence: CASSLEWAADGYTF. The full variable domain, in which reference TRBV5-1 and TRBJ1-2 provide the parts outside the CDR3, is KAGVTQTPRYLIKTRGQQVTLSCSPISGHRSVSWYQQTPGQGLQFLFEYFSETQRNKGNFPGRFSGRQFSNSRSEMNVSTLELGDSALYLCASSLEWAADGYTFGSGTRLTVV.

Only a few counts were recorded for this clonotype. This chain links TRBV7-3 with TRBJ1-2; 7 bases agree with TRBD1. This CDR3 comprises 18 residues. With V trimmed by 2 bases and J by 3 bases, 15 bases remained unmatched. Germline CDR1 reads SGHTA; CDR2 reads FQGTGA. CDR3 region: CASSLLWSEDRLYYGYTF. The CDR3 bases are TGTGCCAGCAGCTTACTGTGGTCGGAGGACAGGCTTTACTATGGCTACACCTTC.

The chain couples TRBV28 to TRBJ1-2; the D gene is possibly TRBD1 (6 bases). From germline, CDR1 is MDHEN and CDR2 SYDVKM. Trimming removed 2 bases from V and 12 bases from J, with 19 bases in between. CDR3 length: 14 residues. In DNA form, the CDR3 reads TGTGCCAGCAGTTTAGGGGGAGGCAAACAGGGTGACACCTTC. Translated, it gives CASSLGGGKQGDTF.

Here the CDR3 DNA reads TGCGCCAGCAGCCCGGCGGGGCTTTCGAACACTGAAGCTTTCTTT. It is translated as CASSPAGLSNTEAFF. The chain couples TRBV5-1 to TRBJ1-1; possible D gene TRBD1, 5 bases. Germline V lookup: CDR1 SGHRS, CDR2 YFSETQ. The V end was cut by 4 bases, the J end by 1 base, with 14 bases between. The CDR3 covers 15 residues.

This clonotype was counted between two and nine times. The chain joins TRBV4-1 to TRBJ1-4; D remains unclear. V was clipped by 1 base and J by 8 bases, with 8 bases between them. The CDR3 covers 13 residues. In germline, CDR1 is MGHRA, CDR2 YSYEKL. CDR3 sequence (DNA): TGCGCCAGCAGCCAAGTAGTAAGGGAAAAACTGTTTTTT. It specifies CASSQVVREKLFF.

The rearrangement joins TRBV20-1 to TRBJ2-1; 9 bases agree with TRBD2. V was pared by 3 bases and J by 3 bases, with 6 bases of the junction left unmatched. CDR3 size: 15 residues. The germline V gene encodes CDR1 DFQATT and CDR2 SNEGSKA (reference sequence). The CDR3 DNA reads TGCAGTGCTAGTAGGCTAGCGGGGATCTACAATGAGCAGTTCTTC. This sequence encodes CSASRLAGIYNEQFF.

The gene calls are TRBV5-1 and TRBJ1-1, with 7 bases that match TRBD1. This CDR3 is built from 13 residues. CDR1 and CDR2 (germline): SGHRS, YFSETQ. After removal of 4 bases from V and 8 bases from J, the junction contained 8 bases not matched to a gene. The CDR3 DNA follows: TGCGCCAGCAGCCAGGGGGACGGATCAGAAGCTTTCTTT. Protein product: CASSQGDGSEAFF.

There are a few counts of this clonotype. The chain joins TRBV10-3 to TRBJ2-6, with 10 bases aligning to TRBD1. Looked up from germline, CDR1 is ENHRY and CDR2 is SYGVKD. Trimming took 7 bases from V and 0 from J; bases not matched to a gene: 12. The CDR3 contains 19 residues. The CDR3: CAIKRDRGGSSSGANVLTF. As DNA, the CDR3 is TGTGCCATCAAGAGGGACAGGGGCGGCAGCTCCTCTGGGGCCAACGTCCTGACTTTC.

This clonotype has only a few counts. The V call is TRBV11-2, the J call TRBJ1-2, with no clear D. Germline loops: CDR1 SGHAT, CDR2 FQNNGV. V was pared by 3 bases and J by 4 bases, with 12 bases between. There are 14 residues in the CDR3. CDR3 sequence reads: CASSLGTEIYGYTF. The DNA for the CDR3 is TGTGCCAGCAGCTTGGGTACAGAGATCTATGGCTACACCTTC.